These T cell receptor beta chains were read from a single sample in a study of blood T cells in healthy people across ages. TCRdb re-derived calls from the 5' RACE reads in MiXCR, one entry per CDR3 protein. The table shows roughly 1,000,000 distinct CDR3 sequences, with less than 25% occurring only once. Another study also made use of these data, one on T cells of mothers and their children.

Sequencing input: blood. These receptor sequences come from a girl aged 2 to 10 in good health. The CDR3 runs from the conserved cysteine through the conserved F or W. The D gene is left open where the match is weak. Size tells how often a clone was seen (once, few, many) or the class of an expanded clone, and some rows leave it out.

CDR3 protein | CDR3 DNA | D gene | J gene | clone size | V gene
CAISPSGGAYNEQFF | TGTGCCATCAGCCCTAGCGGGGGGGCTTACAATGAGCAGTTCTTC | TRBD2 | TRBJ2-1 | . | TRBV10-3
CASSFLHQETQYF | TGTGCCAGCAGCTTTCTGCACCAAGAGACCCAGTACTTC | . | TRBJ2-5 | . | TRBV7-2
CASSSGWGDEQFF | TGTGCCAGCAGTTCCGGGTGGGGGGATGAGCAGTTCTTC | . | TRBJ2-1 | . | TRBV6-6
CSARDRLAASYNEQFF | TGCAGTGCTAGAGATCGGCTAGCGGCCTCCTACAATGAGCAGTTCTTC | TRBD2 | TRBJ2-1 | few | TRBV20-1
CATSELYPDTQYF | TGTGCCACCAGTGAACTTTACCCAGATACGCAGTATTTT | . | TRBJ2-3 | few | TRBV24-1
CSVGTGTYNEQFF | TGCAGCGTTGGGACCGGGACCTACAATGAGCAGTTCTTC | . | TRBJ2-1 | few | TRBV29-1
CASSVQAGAMNTEAFF | TGTGCCAGCAGCGTCCAGGCAGGGGCCATGAACACTGAAGCTTTCTTT | . | TRBJ1-1 | few | TRBV9
CASSPSWDEQYF | TGTGCCAGCAGCCCTTCGTGGGACGAGCAGTACTTC | . | TRBJ2-7 | . | TRBV7-6
CASSSRRNDQFF | TGTGCCAGCAGTTCCCGGCGCAATGACCAGTTCTTC | . | TRBJ2-1 | . | TRBV6-5
CATTRDRTATYGYTF | TGTGCCACCACCAGAGATCGGACGGCTACCTATGGCTACACCTTC | . | TRBJ1-2 | few | TRBV15